The T cell receptor beta chain described here comes from a study of blood T cell repertoires in COVID-19 (dated by TCRdb to 2018 to 2021). Describing the broader study: Collaborator samples came from the United States, Italy and Spain and covered acute and convalescent phases of COVID-19. The dataset comprised deeply sampled blood TCRbeta repertoires from subjects exposed to, actively infected with, or recovered from COVID-19. Where available, HLA class I and class II types were obtained from metadata supplied by the sample provider rather than from assay-based typing. A freely available public database, intended as a resource for researchers studying the immune response to SARS-CoV-2, is where the repertoires were released. The material from the prospective study consisted of cDNA or gDNA derived from T cells, B-cell-depleted T cells, or PBMCs. The sample metadata nearly always contained a de-identified subject ID, COVID-19 status, age in years and sex. The samples were drawn from two sources: the first 160 participants of the ongoing ImmuneRACE study, and fewer than 1,500 subjects contributed by 6 global collaborators.

The immunoSEQ Assay, a bias-controlled multiplex PCR, was used to amplify TCRbeta CDR3 regions from genomic DNA. The source study handled its data this way. Within the assay, amplification of reference gene primers was used to estimate how many nucleated cells each sample contained. To quantify the absolute abundance of each unique TCRbeta CDR3 rearrangement, sequence reads were collapsed and filtered. For each sample, productive Simpson clonality was calculated as the square root of Simpson's diversity index across productive rearrangements. The clones in this table, taken by TCRdb from immuneACCESS, are in-frame only. Not every clone is retained; where verified, under half of the shortfall comes from an unresolved V gene, and the cause of the rest is unknown. D and trimming come from the DNA, and the V and J calls and clone size come from that table. Across this sample there are approximately 140,000 clones, with around 90% seen only once. In total, the top ten clones hold roughly 10% of the sample.

With respect to this clone: No cognate antigen has been identified for it. No much larger clonotype is one base removed from it; base qualities were not supplied.

What the research found in general, with its limitations: The quantity of clinical and demographic metadata differed by source and by participant and was supplied without curation.

Whole blood was collected in K2EDTA tubes by collaborating institutions according to the institutions' own protocols. For TCRbeta analysis, collaborators shipped samples as frozen whole blood, isolated PBMCs, or DNA extracted from either of those sample types. The clonotype comes from a man aged 55 to 70 with active or convalescent COVID-19. The specimen sequenced was peripheral blood.

The CDR3 region: CATSRVAFHTQYF. The nucleotide sequence is TGTGCCACCAGCAGGGTAGCTTTCCATACGCAGTATTTT. The rearrangement joined TRBV15 to TRBJ2-3, with an unclear D gene assignment. Counted from cysteine to phenylalanine, this CDR3 has 13 amino acids. Only the CDR3 DNA stays, 39 bases, in frame from base 1. At the junction V is shortened by 3 bases and J by 7 bases, with 11 bases in between. CDR1 and CDR2 are read off the germline V gene (reference sequence) as LNHNV and YYDKDF. Reference TRBV15 and TRBJ2-3 proteins supply the regions before and after the CDR3; the full variable domain is: DAMVIQNPRYQVTQFGKPVTLSCSQTLNHNVMYWYQQKSSQAPKLLFHYYDKDFNNEADTPDNFQSRRPNTSFCFLDIRSPGLGDTAMYLCATSRVAFHTQYFGPGTRLTVL.